The clone carrying this TCR beta chain showed up just a few times. Antigen: not known. Libraries for TCRalpha and TCRbeta carried sample barcodes and unique molecular identifiers via 5'RACE. TCRdb processed the 5' RACE reads anew with MiXCR; each CDR3 protein has one entry. This table holds hundreds of thousands of distinct CDR3 sequences, approximately 15% found once. This entry comes from a study of T-cell memory formation after mild COVID-19. Germline lookup yields CDR1 GTSNPN and CDR2 SVGIG (reference sequence). The CDR3 has 14 amino acids. Findings of the study overall: Largely, contracting CD4+ clones fell within CM and EM, and contracting CD8+ clones within EMRA.

Sequenced: PBMCs or a T cell subset sorted from them (not recorded which). This TCR derives from an adult woman who had mild COVID-19 (a few samples of this study predate the infection). Cell type and time point are not known. The chain carries TRBV30 and TRBJ1-5, with 8 bases matching TRBD1. CDR3 residues: CVMKDRESNQPQHF. The DNA for the CDR3 is TGTGTCATGAAGGACAGGGAAAGCAATCAGCCCCAGCATTTT. The full variable domain, with the rest looked up from reference TRBV30 and TRBJ1-5, is SQTIHQWPATLVQPVGSPLSLECTVEGTSNPNLYWYRQAAGRGLQLLFYSVGIGQISSEVPQNLSASRPQDRQFILSSKKLLLSDSGFYLCVMKDRESNQPQHFGDGTRLSIL.